Below, 20 T cell receptor beta chains from the same sample are listed, as sequenced in a study of spatial heterogeneity in lung cancer. Findings and limits, study-wide: It was found that expanded intratumoral alpha and beta TCR counts tracked tumor mutation counts.

The sample's time point: sample taken at primary tumor resection. These receptors have no identified antigens. TCRdb passed the 5' RACE reads through MiXCR, listing each CDR3 protein once. The data contain around 95,000 distinct CDR3 sequences, around 4.8% of them singletons. Here the sequenced sample was lung tumor tissue, taken at surgery. The source is a male donor with early-stage non-small cell lung cancer.

This clonotype was seen at least ten times. CDR3 amino acids: CASSQARESRALTDTQYF. In DNA form, the CDR3 reads TGTGCCAGCAGCCAAGCCCGGGAGTCCCGGGCTCTCACAGATACGCAGTATTTT. The chain joins TRBV4-2 to TRBJ2-3; tentatively, D is TRBD2 (6 bases). This CDR3 contains 18 residues. The germline CDR1 and CDR2 sequences are LGHNA and YNFKEQ. The V end lost 1 base, the J end lost 2 bases, and 19 bases lay between the germline ends.

This clonotype was detected ten times or more. This chain uses TRBV11-1 with TRBJ2-1; perhaps TRBD1 as D (5 bases). The germline V and J ends were trimmed by 5 bases and 5 bases, with 16 bases remaining between them. The CDR3 runs 15 residues. Looked up from germline, CDR1 is SGHAT and CDR2 is FQDESV (reference sequence). This CDR3 reads CASSQRLGVHNEQFF. CDR3 nucleotide sequence: TGTGCCAGCAGCCAACGCTTAGGGGTTCACAATGAGCAGTTCTTC.

This clonotype was recorded many times. J is TRBJ1-3 and V is TRBV6-5; unclear D gene. The germline V and J ends were trimmed by 4 bases and 2 bases, with 6 bases remaining between them. The CDR3 runs to 13 residues. The V gene's germline CDR1 is MNHEY and CDR2 SVGAGI. In DNA, the CDR3 is TGTGCCAGCAGTTCCTACCCTGGAAACACCATATATTTT. Its translation is CASSSYPGNTIYF.

This clonotype was counted ten times or more. V is TRBV3-1 and J is TRBJ2-2; D may be TRBD1 or TRBD2 (5 bases each). V lost 3 bases, J lost 7 bases, and 27 bases lay in between. The germline V gene has CDR1 LGHDT and CDR2 YNNKEL (reference sequence). The CDR3 runs 19 residues. CDR3 coding DNA: TGTGCCAGCAGCCAGTTCCGGGACCGTCCCCCAGGATTCCACGGGGAGCTGTTTTTT. It translates to CASSQFRDRPPGFHGELFF.

This clonotype was counted ten times or more. In DNA, the CDR3 is TGTGCCAGCAGCGTGACTAGCGGAGATAACAATGAGCAGTTCTTC. Its translation is CASSVTSGDNNEQFF. The chain has TRBV7-2 and TRBJ2-1; the match to TRBD2 covers 9 bases. In germline, CDR1 is SGHTA, CDR2 FQGNSA. Trimming cost V 5 bases and J 5 bases; bases outside gene matches: 7. The CDR3 runs to 15 residues.

This clonotype came up many times. The genes are TRBV28 and TRBJ2-7; 7 nucleotides line up with TRBD2. V shed 6 bases, J shed 0 bases, and the junction held 14 bases outside the gene matches. The CDR3 is 17 residues long. Germline V gene data show CDR1 as MDHEN and CDR2 as SYDVKM. The CDR3 sequence: CASSSLVASGASYEQYF. The CDR3 DNA sequence: TGTGCCAGCAGCAGCCTCGTGGCTAGCGGAGCCTCCTACGAGCAGTACTTC.

This clonotype was seen repeatedly, ten times or more. The V call is TRBV5-1, the J call TRBJ2-6; D unclear. Deletions cut 5 bases from V and 2 bases from J, with 8 bases between. Germline V gives CDR1 SGHRS, CDR2 YFSETQ. The CDR3 has 14 residues. The chain's CDR3 is CASRENTGANVLTF. CDR3 nucleotides: TGCGCCAGCAGGGAAAATACTGGGGCCAACGTCCTGACTTTC. Variable domain in full (rest from reference TRBV5-1 and TRBJ2-6): KAGVTQTPRYLIKTRGQQVTLSCSPISGHRSVSWYQQTPGQGLQFLFEYFSETQRNKGNFPGRFSGRQFSNSRSEMNVSTLELGDSALYLCASRENTGANVLTFGAGSRLTVL.

This clonotype was counted many times. The chain uses TRBV6-1 and TRBJ1-3; D might be TRBD1 (6 bases). CDR1 and CDR2 (germline): MNHNS, SASEGT. Trimming removed 11 bases at V and 1 base at J, with 15 bases between. The CDR3 extends over 14 amino acids. The CDR3 loop is CAGGFGGSGNTIYF. CDR3 coding DNA: TGTGCCGGGGGCTTCGGCGGTTCTGGAAACACCATATATTTT.

Many counts were recorded for this clonotype. V usage is TRBV28 and J usage is TRBJ1-1; D is unclear. V lost 6 bases to trimming and J lost 1 base, with 9 bases between them. The CDR3 loop spans 13 amino acids. Germline values: CDR1 MDHEN, CDR2 SYDVKM. DNA of the CDR3: TGTGCCAGCAGGTCCCCGTGGAACACTGAAGCTTTCTTT. It translates to CASRSPWNTEAFF.

This clonotype came up a few times. The chain couples TRBV11-2 to TRBJ2-5; D may be TRBD1 or TRBD2 (5 bases each). Trimming pared 0 bases from V and 5 bases from J, leaving 10 bases between. Germline CDR1 reads SGHAT; CDR2 reads FQNNGV. This CDR3 spans 14 amino acids. CDR3 region: CASSLDSRGETQYF. The DNA of the CDR3 is TGTGCCAGCAGCTTAGACTCCCGGGGCGAGACCCAGTACTTC.

A few counts support this clonotype. This chain connects TRBV11-2 to TRBJ1-5; D call uncertain. Looked up from germline, CDR1 is SGHAT and CDR2 is FQNNGV. This CDR3 spans 15 amino acids. Trimming took 5 bases from V and 3 from J, leaving 14 bases between them. CDR3 residues: CASSPSTGFNQPQHF. DNA of the CDR3: TGTGCCAGCAGCCCGTCAACCGGGTTCAATCAGCCCCAGCATTTT.

This clonotype was seen a handful of times. This sequence joins TRBV20-1 and TRBJ1-5; TRBD1 aligns across 8 bases. This CDR3 is built from 14 residues. The germline CDR1 and CDR2 sequences are DFQATT and SNEGSKA (reference sequence). Germline trimming cut 5 bases from V and 4 bases from J; bases unmatched to any gene: 7. The CDR3 DNA reads as TGCAGTGCTGTACAGGGGGATCTGAATCAGCCCCAGCATTTT. Translated: CSAVQGDLNQPQHF.

The table lists this clonotype with many counts. The chain employs TRBV5-4 and TRBJ1-2, with D uncertain. The V gene's germline CDR1 is SGHNT and CDR2 YYREEE (reference sequence). The CDR3 totals 15 residues. V lost 3 bases and J lost 5, with 17 bases in between. The CDR3 DNA reads TGTGCCAGCAGCTACCCGACTGCGGTAGGGTATGGCTACACCTTC. The encoded protein is CASSYPTAVGYGYTF. The variable domain in full, with the rest retrieved from reference TRBV5-4 and TRBJ1-2, is ETGVTQSPTHLIKTRGQQVTLRCSSQSGHNTVSWYQQALGQGPQFIFQYYREEENGRGNFPPRFSGLQFPNYSSELNVNALELDDSALYLCASSYPTAVGYGYTFGSGTRLTVV.

This clonotype was counted only a few times. The rearrangement uses TRBV4-2 and TRBJ2-3; D not certain. The germline V gene has CDR1 LGHNA and CDR2 YNFKEQ. This CDR3 region has 13 residues. V lost 5 bases, J lost 3 bases, and 9 bases lay in between. CDR3 sequence reads: CASSSIGTDTQYF. The CDR3 DNA reads TGTGCCAGCAGCTCGATTGGGACAGATACGCAGTATTTT.

Ten or more counts support this clonotype. This sequence joins TRBV13 and TRBJ2-7; 13 bases map to TRBD2. CDR3 length: 14 amino acids. Germline V gene data show CDR1 as PRHDT and CDR2 as FYEKMQ (reference sequence). The junction had 7 bases not matched to a gene; V was cut back by 8 bases and J by 6 bases. CDR3 nucleotide sequence: TGTGCCAGCGCCGGGACTAGCGGGAATAGCGAGCAGTACTTC. Protein product: CASAGTSGNSEQYF.

This clonotype was found many times. The chain links TRBV6-5 to TRBJ2-1; maybe TRBD2 (5 bases). V gave up 6 bases and J gave up 7 bases, with 16 bases separating them. Germline V gives CDR1 MNHEY, CDR2 SVGAGI. The CDR3 runs 14 residues. In nucleotides, the CDR3 is TGTGCCAGCAGGGGAGACGCAGTCCTTAATGAGCAGTTCTTC. It translates to CASRGDAVLNEQFF.

This clonotype has at least ten counts. The chain employs TRBV29-1 and TRBJ2-1; 8 bases line up with TRBD1. This CDR3 comprises 13 residues. V dropped 4 bases and J dropped 6; count of bases not matched to a gene: 5. CDR1 is SQVTM, CDR2 ANQGSEA, per germline. CDR3 sequence: CSVGSQGANEQFF. CDR3 sequence (DNA): TGCAGCGTTGGAAGTCAGGGGGCCAATGAGCAGTTCTTC.

This clonotype was recorded many times. This chain uses TRBV4-2 with TRBJ2-7, with no clear D. V was clipped by 0 bases and J by 4 bases, with 7 bases between them. Germline values: CDR1 LGHNA, CDR2 YNFKEQ. The CDR3 runs to 13 residues. The CDR3 loop is CASSQEIGYEQYF. DNA of the CDR3: TGTGCCAGCAGCCAAGAAATAGGTTACGAGCAGTACTTC.

The rearrangement uses TRBV28 and TRBJ1-5; D gene uncertain. CDR3 length equals 10 residues. Germline V CDR1 and CDR2: MDHEN, SYDVKM. Trimming pared 8 bases from V and 5 bases from J, leaving 4 bases between. In DNA, the CDR3 is TGTGCCAGCGGGGATCAGCCCCAGCATTTT. Its translation is CASGDQPQHF.

This clonotype was recorded many times. This chain joins TRBV3-1 and TRBJ1-1; no clear D gene. The CDR3 loop spans 15 amino acids. The germline V gene encodes CDR1 LGHDT and CDR2 YNNKEL (reference sequence). Deletions cut 0 bases from V and 1 base from J, with 9 bases between. This CDR3 is CASSQDLPPNTEAFF. CDR3 DNA sequence: TGTGCCAGCAGCCAAGATCTTCCCCCGAACACTGAAGCTTTCTTT.